The rows below give T cell receptor beta chains drawn from one sample of a study of cytomegalovirus exposure and HLA in healthy donors. The table came from immunoSEQ multiplex PCR; TCRdb's copy has only in-frame clones and leaves some out. Of more than 100,000 clones listed, roughly 78% were seen once; the top ten hold 1%. Sequenced sample: PBMCs. The receptors were sampled from a man in his forties in good health and CMV-seronegative. Both conserved end residues are part of each CDR3.

V: TRBV5-1; J: TRBJ2-1; CDR3: CASSLTSGRYNEQFF
V: TRBV29-1; J: TRBJ1-2; CDR3: CSVEEQQGAGGYTF
V: TRBV29-1; J: TRBJ2-3; CDR3: CSAGTSGGGTDTQYF
V: TRBV6-1; J: TRBJ1-3; CDR3: CASSRLSGNTIYF
V: TRBV11-3; J: TRBJ2-1; CDR3: CASSLDQWWGAGGHNEQFF
V: TRBV7-6; J: TRBJ2-5; CDR3: CASSLVEKETQYF
V: TRBV6-6; J: TRBJ1-5; CDR3: CASSPRTGGGQPQHF
V: TRBV10-1; J: TRBJ2-1; CDR3: CASSRLAGAIEQFF
V: TRBV27; J: TRBJ2-1; CDR3: CASSPPRGAGVSYNEQFF
V: TRBV7-9; J: TRBJ2-2; CDR3: CASSPIRLAGGSNTGELFF
V: TRBV19; J: TRBJ1-3; CDR3: CASSDRDSINTIYF
V: TRBV5-1; J: TRBJ2-2; CDR3: CASSFSGGTGELFF
V: TRBV27; J: TRBJ2-7; CDR3: CASSLWGGSFGEQYF
V: TRBV5-6; J: TRBJ1-2; CDR3: CASSLARDGYTF
V: TRBV11-2; J: TRBJ2-5; CDR3: CASSSTSGGQETQYF
V: TRBV28; J: TRBJ1-2; CDR3: CASSLKAGYGYTF
V: TRBV27; J: TRBJ2-7; CDR3: CASPHDGHSYEQYF
V: TRBV12-5; J: TRBJ2-1; CDR3: CASERGLAGINNEQFF
V: TRBV7-3; J: TRBJ2-5; CDR3: CASSSSGTGQETQYF
V: TRBV7-8; J: TRBJ1-1; CDR3: CASSLRQGALNTEAFF
V: TRBV10-3; J: TRBJ2-7; CDR3: CAISESPGRGISYEQYF
V: TRBV18; J: TRBJ2-7; CDR3: CASSPSLTYEQYF